These T cell receptor beta chains were read from a single sample in a study of blood T cell repertoires in COVID-19. Sequencing was performed with immunoSEQ multiplex PCR; in TCRdb, only in-frame clones are kept and a portion is missing. The table includes tens of thousands of clones, approximately 92% detected once. Input material: peripheral blood. These receptors came from a man aged 50 to 60 with active COVID-19. CDR3s include the opening cysteine and the closing phenylalanine or tryptophan. Each record gives: CDR3 DNA, CDR3 protein, CDR3 length, clone size, D gene, V gene, J gene. A D gene is named only where the DNA matches it firmly. Clone size is given for some rows only: seen once, a few or many times, or a class if the clone is expanded.

CDR3 DNA: TGTGCCAGCAGCCAAACAGGGGGCGCGACTGAAGCTTTCTTT; CDR3 protein: CASSQTGGATEAFF; CDR3 length: 14; clone size: once; D gene: TRBD1; V gene: TRBV9; J gene: TRBJ1-1
CDR3 DNA: TGTGCCAGCGATAAGGGAGGAGAGATCACTGAAGCTTTCTTT; CDR3 protein: CASDKGGEITEAFF; CDR3 length: 14; clone size: -; D gene: -; V gene: TRBV6-5; J gene: TRBJ1-1
CDR3 DNA: TGTGCCAGCAGTTACCCCTCCTCGGTAGGACACTCCACCTACGAGCAGTACTTC; CDR3 protein: CASSYPSSVGHSTYEQYF; CDR3 length: 18; clone size: -; D gene: -; V gene: TRBV6-2/TRBV6-3; J gene: TRBJ2-7
CDR3 DNA: TGTGCCACCAGCAGAGATAAGGACAGGCGAGAGACCCAGTACTTC; CDR3 protein: CATSRDKDRRETQYF; CDR3 length: 15; clone size: -; D gene: TRBD1; V gene: TRBV15; J gene: TRBJ2-5
CDR3 DNA: TGCAGCGTTGCCCCTCAAGAGACCCAGTACTTC; CDR3 protein: CSVAPQETQYF; CDR3 length: 11; clone size: -; D gene: -; V gene: TRBV29-1; J gene: TRBJ2-5
CDR3 DNA: TGTGCCAGCACCGAGGGCTCCTATAATTCACCCCTCCACTTT; CDR3 protein: CASTEGSYNSPLHF; CDR3 length: 14; clone size: -; D gene: -; V gene: TRBV6-5; J gene: TRBJ1-6
CDR3 DNA: TGTGCTAGTGGTTCCAAGACATCTAACACCGGGGAGCTGTTTTTT; CDR3 protein: CASGSKTSNTGELFF; CDR3 length: 15; clone size: once; D gene: -; V gene: TRBV12-5; J gene: TRBJ2-2
CDR3 DNA: TGCGCCAGCAGCTTACCCGGACAGGGAGGCGAAAAACTGTTTTTT; CDR3 protein: CASSLPGQGGEKLFF; CDR3 length: 15; clone size: -; D gene: TRBD1; V gene: TRBV5-1; J gene: TRBJ1-4
CDR3 DNA: TGTGCCAGCAGCTTTATTACCCGACTAGCGGGGGATTCTACAGATACGCAGTATTTT; CDR3 protein: CASSFITRLAGDSTDTQYF; CDR3 length: 19; clone size: -; D gene: TRBD2; V gene: TRBV11-2; J gene: TRBJ2-3
CDR3 DNA: TGTGCCAGTAAGGGGCCCTCTTATTCACCCCTCCACTTT; CDR3 protein: CASKGPSYSPLHF; CDR3 length: 13; clone size: -; D gene: -; V gene: TRBV6-5; J gene: TRBJ1-6
CDR3 DNA: TGTGCCACCAGTGACTCGACTAGCGGTTATGGCTACGAGCAGTACTTC; CDR3 protein: CATSDSTSGYGYEQYF; CDR3 length: 16; clone size: once; D gene: TRBD2; V gene: TRBV24-1; J gene: TRBJ2-7
CDR3 DNA: TGTGCCAGCTCAACTGGACAGGTTGGAGCTTTCTTT; CDR3 protein: CASSTGQVGAFF; CDR3 length: 12; clone size: once; D gene: TRBD1; V gene: TRBV18; J gene: TRBJ1-1
CDR3 DNA: TGTGCCAGCCGCGGGTTCCCAAGCTCCTACGAGCAGTACTTC; CDR3 protein: CASRGFPSSYEQYF; CDR3 length: 14; clone size: -; D gene: -; V gene: TRBV6-5; J gene: TRBJ2-7
CDR3 DNA: TGTGCCAGCAGCCAACAGGGAAGCACTGAAGCTTTCTTT; CDR3 protein: CASSQQGSTEAFF; CDR3 length: 13; clone size: -; D gene: -; V gene: TRBV14; J gene: TRBJ1-1
CDR3 DNA: TGTGCCAGCAGTTTACTAACGAATTACGAGCAGTACTTC; CDR3 protein: CASSLLTNYEQYF; CDR3 length: 13; clone size: -; D gene: -; V gene: TRBV28; J gene: TRBJ2-7
CDR3 DNA: TGTGCCAGCAGCTTGCCCTGGGCTAGCGGGACCTACGAGCAGTACTTC; CDR3 protein: CASSLPWASGTYEQYF; CDR3 length: 16; clone size: -; D gene: TRBD2; V gene: TRBV5-6; J gene: TRBJ2-7
CDR3 DNA: TGTGCCAGCAGCTACGGGACAGGGGCGCCCTACGAGCAGTACTTC; CDR3 protein: CASSYGTGAPYEQYF; CDR3 length: 15; clone size: -; D gene: TRBD1; V gene: TRBV7-3; J gene: TRBJ2-7
CDR3 DNA: TGTGCCAGCAGCTTGGGAGGACTAGCGGGCACAGATACGCAGTATTTT; CDR3 protein: CASSLGGLAGTDTQYF; CDR3 length: 16; clone size: -; D gene: TRBD2; V gene: TRBV5-4; J gene: TRBJ2-3
CDR3 DNA: TGTGCCAGCAGTTTCCAGGCCTCCGAGACCCAGTACTTC; CDR3 protein: CASSFQASETQYF; CDR3 length: 13; clone size: once; D gene: -; V gene: TRBV12-3/TRBV12-4; J gene: TRBJ2-5
CDR3 DNA: TGTGCCAGCTTCCCCCGGGACAGGGGTAAGGAGGGCTACACCTTC; CDR3 protein: CASFPRDRGKEGYTF; CDR3 length: 15; clone size: -; D gene: TRBD1; V gene: TRBV6-5; J gene: TRBJ1-2
CDR3 DNA: TGTGCCAGCAGAGATTATTTTTCAGCCTACAATGAGCAGTTCTTC; CDR3 protein: CASRDYFSAYNEQFF; CDR3 length: 15; clone size: -; D gene: -; V gene: TRBV6-5; J gene: TRBJ2-1
CDR3 DNA: TGCGCCAGTAGCCCGTTCGGTGCGGGAGATGAGCAGTTCTTC; CDR3 protein: CASSPFGAGDEQFF; CDR3 length: 14; clone size: -; D gene: TRBD2; V gene: TRBV5-1; J gene: TRBJ2-1
CDR3 DNA: TGTGCCAGCAGCTTAGGACAGGGGGCAGCTTTCTTT; CDR3 protein: CASSLGQGAAFF; CDR3 length: 12; clone size: -; D gene: TRBD1; V gene: TRBV11-2; J gene: TRBJ1-1
CDR3 DNA: TGTGCCAGCAGCCAAGCTTCCGGGGGGGGCTACGAGCAGTACTTC; CDR3 protein: CASSQASGGGYEQYF; CDR3 length: 15; clone size: -; D gene: TRBD2; V gene: TRBV3-1/TRBV3-2; J gene: TRBJ2-7
CDR3 DNA: TGTGCCAGCAGGGCCTCGGGGGAGCACGAGCAGTACTTC; CDR3 protein: CASRASGEHEQYF; CDR3 length: 13; clone size: -; D gene: -; V gene: TRBV7-3; J gene: TRBJ2-7
CDR3 DNA: TGCGCCAGCAGCCAAGCCCCCCCGGGTCCTAGCAAATATAGCAATCAGCCCCAGCATTTT; CDR3 protein: CASSQAPPGPSKYSNQPQHF; CDR3 length: 20; clone size: -; D gene: -; V gene: TRBV4-1; J gene: TRBJ1-5
CDR3 DNA: TGTGCCAGCAGCCCGGTTACAGGGGGGGTGGGAGAGCAGTACTTC; CDR3 protein: CASSPVTGGVGEQYF; CDR3 length: 15; clone size: -; D gene: -; V gene: TRBV28; J gene: TRBJ2-7